The next 3 T cell receptor beta chains were all read from a single sample in a study of T cell responses to AZD1222 COVID-19 vaccine. Repertoires were generated with immunoSEQ multiplex PCR, while TCRdb's copy carries only in-frame clones and drops some. This sample carries 100,000 to 130,000 clones, around 93% of them seen once, and the ten largest clones take roughly 8.9%. Specimen: peripheral blood, collected 28 days after the second AZD1222 dose. The receptors originated from an adult who received the AZD1222 COVID-19 vaccine.

The chain has TRBV5-1 and TRBJ2-4; D perhaps matches TRBD2 (6 bases). The germline CDR1 and CDR2 sequences are SGHRS and YFSETQ. V was trimmed by 4 bases and J by 9 bases, leaving 14 bases between them. The CDR3 sequence is 13 residues long. For the CDR3, the DNA is TGCGCCAGCAGCGGAGGGGATCAGAGCATTCAGTACTTC. Translated, it gives CASSGGDQSIQYF.

This chain uses TRBV10-2 with TRBJ2-5, with no clear D. CDR3 length: 12 amino acids. Between the trimmed V and J ends, which lost 2 bases and 7 bases, there was a span of 8 bases. Looked up from germline, CDR1 is WSHSY and CDR2 is SAAADI. CDR3 sequence reads: CASSEGVGTQYF. The CDR3 bases are TGCGCCAGCAGTGAGGGCGTCGGGACCCAGTACTTC.

J is TRBJ2-7 and V is TRBV28; TRBD2 agrees at 11 bases. Per germline, CDR1 MDHEN and CDR2 SYDVKM. Trimming took 3 bases from V and 13 from J; bases not matched to a gene: 5. The CDR3 has 12 amino acids. CDR3 in DNA: TGTGCCAGCAGTTTGTTAGCGGGAGGGCTCTACTTC. Its protein is CASSLLAGGLYF.